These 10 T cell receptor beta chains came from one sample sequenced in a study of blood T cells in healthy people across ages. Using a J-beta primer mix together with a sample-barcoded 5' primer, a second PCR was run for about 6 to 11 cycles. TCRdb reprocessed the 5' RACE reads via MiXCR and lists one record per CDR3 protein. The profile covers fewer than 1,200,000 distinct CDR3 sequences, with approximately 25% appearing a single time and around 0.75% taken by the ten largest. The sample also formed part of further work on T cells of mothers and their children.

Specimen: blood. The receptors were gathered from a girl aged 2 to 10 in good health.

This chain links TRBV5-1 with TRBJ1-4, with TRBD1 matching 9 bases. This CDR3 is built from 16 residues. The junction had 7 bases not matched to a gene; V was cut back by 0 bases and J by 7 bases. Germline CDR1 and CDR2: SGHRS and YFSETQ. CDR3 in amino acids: CASSLDPDRGGEKLFF. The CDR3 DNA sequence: TGCGCCAGCAGCTTGGATCCGGACAGGGGAGGTGAAAAACTGTTTTTT.

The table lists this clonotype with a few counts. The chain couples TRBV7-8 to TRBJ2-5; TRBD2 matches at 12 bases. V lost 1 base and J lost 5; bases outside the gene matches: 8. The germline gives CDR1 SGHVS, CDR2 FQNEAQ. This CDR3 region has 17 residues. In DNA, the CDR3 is TGTGCCAGCAGCTTAGTGCCCGGACTAGCGGGGAAGGAGACCCAGTACTTC. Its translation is CASSLVPGLAGKETQYF.

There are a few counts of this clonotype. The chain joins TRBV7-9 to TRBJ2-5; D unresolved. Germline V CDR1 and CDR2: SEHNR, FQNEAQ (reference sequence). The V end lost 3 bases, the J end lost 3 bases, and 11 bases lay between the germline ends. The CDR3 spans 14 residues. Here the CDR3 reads CASSLVPGEETQYF. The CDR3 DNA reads TGTGCCAGCAGCTTGGTTCCAGGAGAAGAGACCCAGTACTTC.

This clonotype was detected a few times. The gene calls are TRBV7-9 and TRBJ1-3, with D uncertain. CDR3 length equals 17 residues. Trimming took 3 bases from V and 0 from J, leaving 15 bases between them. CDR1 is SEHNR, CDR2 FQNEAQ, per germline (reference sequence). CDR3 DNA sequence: TGTGCCAGCAGCTTGATAGACTTTCCAAACTCTGGAAACACCATATATTTT. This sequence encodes CASSLIDFPNSGNTIYF.

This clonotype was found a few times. CDR3 sequence (DNA): TGCAGCGTTGAACCTATTCAGACGGGGGGCGAAGAGACCCAGTACTTC. Translating gives CSVEPIQTGGEETQYF. This rearrangement joins TRBV29-1 to TRBJ2-5, with TRBD2 as a possible D gene (7 bases). The CDR3 has 16 residues. Germline CDR1 reads SQVTM; CDR2 reads ANQGSEA. V lost 2 bases and J 3 bases, leaving 19 bases between the germline ends.

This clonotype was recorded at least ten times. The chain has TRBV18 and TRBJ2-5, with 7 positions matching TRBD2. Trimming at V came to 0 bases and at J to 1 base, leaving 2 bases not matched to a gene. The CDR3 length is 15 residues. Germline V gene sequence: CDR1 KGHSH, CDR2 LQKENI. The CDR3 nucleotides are TGTGCCAGCTCACCACCATCTAGCGGCCAAGAGACCCAGTACTTC. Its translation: CASSPPSSGQETQYF.

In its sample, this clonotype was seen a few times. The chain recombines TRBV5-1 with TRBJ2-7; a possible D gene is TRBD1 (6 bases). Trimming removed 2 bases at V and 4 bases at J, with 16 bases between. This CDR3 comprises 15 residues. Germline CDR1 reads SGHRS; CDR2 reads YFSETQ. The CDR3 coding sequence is TGCGCCAGCAGCTTAGGACAGAGCGCTTCTTACGAGCAGTACTTC. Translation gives CASSLGQSASYEQYF.

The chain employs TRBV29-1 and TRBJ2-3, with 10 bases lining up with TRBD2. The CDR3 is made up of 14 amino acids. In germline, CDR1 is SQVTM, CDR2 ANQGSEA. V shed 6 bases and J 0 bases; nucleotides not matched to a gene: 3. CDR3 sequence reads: CSVIAGGSTDTQYF. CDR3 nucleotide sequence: TGCAGCGTAATAGCGGGGGGAAGCACAGATACGCAGTATTTT.

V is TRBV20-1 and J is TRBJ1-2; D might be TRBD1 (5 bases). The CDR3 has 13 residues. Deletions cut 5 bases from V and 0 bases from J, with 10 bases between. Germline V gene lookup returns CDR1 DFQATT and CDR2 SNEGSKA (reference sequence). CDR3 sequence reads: CSARTPANYGYTF. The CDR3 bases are TGCAGTGCTCGGACACCAGCTAACTATGGCTACACCTTC.

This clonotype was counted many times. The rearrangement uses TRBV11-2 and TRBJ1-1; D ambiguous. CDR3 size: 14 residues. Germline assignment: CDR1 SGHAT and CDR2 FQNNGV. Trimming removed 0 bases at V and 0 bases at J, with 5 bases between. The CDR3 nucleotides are TGTGCCAGCAGCTTAGATGGTATGAACACTGAAGCTTTCTTT. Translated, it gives CASSLDGMNTEAFF. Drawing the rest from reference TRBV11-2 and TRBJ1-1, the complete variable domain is EAGVAQSPRYKIIEKRQSVAFWCNPISGHATLYWYQQILGQGPKLLIQFQNNGVVDDSQLPKDRFSAERLKGVDSTLKIQPAKLEDSAVYLCASSLDGMNTEAFFGQGTRLTVV.